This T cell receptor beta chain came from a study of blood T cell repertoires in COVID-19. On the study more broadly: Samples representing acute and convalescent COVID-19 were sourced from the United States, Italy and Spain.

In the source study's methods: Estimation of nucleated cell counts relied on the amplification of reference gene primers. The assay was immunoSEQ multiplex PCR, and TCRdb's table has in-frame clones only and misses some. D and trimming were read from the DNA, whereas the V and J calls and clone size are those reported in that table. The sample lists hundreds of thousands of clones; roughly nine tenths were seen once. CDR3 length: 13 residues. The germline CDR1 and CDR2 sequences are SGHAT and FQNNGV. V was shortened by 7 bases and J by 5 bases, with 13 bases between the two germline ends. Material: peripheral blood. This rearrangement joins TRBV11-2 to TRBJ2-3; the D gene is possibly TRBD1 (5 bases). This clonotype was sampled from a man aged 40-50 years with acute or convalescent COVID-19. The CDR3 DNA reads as TGTGCCAGCACCGTCGTTAGGGGAGATACGCAGTATTTT. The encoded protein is CASTVVRGDTQYF.